The rows below give T cell receptor beta chains drawn from one sample of a study of identical twins. TCRdb re-analysed the 5' RACE reads in MiXCR, keeping a single row per CDR3 protein. This repertoire shows some 660,000 distinct CDR3 sequences, 8.6% found once; its top ten account for 0.85% to 1%. The sample also formed part of further work on yellow fever vaccine responses in identical twins.

Sample: PBMCs. These receptors were obtained from a woman aged 18-29 years in good health. Both conserved end residues are part of each CDR3. A D gene is named only where the DNA matches it firmly. Some rows mark clone size as missing; the rest say once, few, many or name a class of expanded clone.

j_gene: TRBJ2-7; abundance: few; d_gene: TRBD1; v_gene: TRBV6-2/TRBV6-3; CDR3aa: CASSYSGQGNEQYF; CDR3nt: TGTGCCAGCAGTTACTCGGGACAGGGGAACGAGCAGTACTTC
j_gene: TRBJ2-7; abundance: many; d_gene: NA; v_gene: TRBV12-3/TRBV12-4; CDR3aa: CASSDRFIREQYF; CDR3nt: TGTGCCAGCAGCGACAGGTTCATTAGGGAGCAGTACTTC
j_gene: TRBJ2-7; abundance: few; d_gene: NA; v_gene: TRBV7-2; CDR3aa: CASSLAAGIYEQYF; CDR3nt: TGTGCCAGCAGCTTAGCCGCAGGGATCTACGAGCAGTACTTC
j_gene: TRBJ2-6; abundance: NA; d_gene: TRBD2; v_gene: TRBV6-2/TRBV6-3; CDR3aa: CASSHAGASGSTWANVLTF; CDR3nt: TGTGCCAGCAGCCATGCTGGCGCTAGCGGGAGTACTTGGGCCAACGTCCTGACTTTC
j_gene: TRBJ2-1; abundance: NA; d_gene: NA; v_gene: TRBV7-3; CDR3aa: CASSPNRATYNEQFF; CDR3nt: TGTGCCAGCAGCCCTAACAGGGCTACCTACAATGAGCAGTTCTTC
j_gene: TRBJ2-7; abundance: few; d_gene: NA; v_gene: TRBV27; CDR3aa: CASKPGLDYEQYF; CDR3nt: TGTGCCAGTAAACCGGGACTCGATTACGAGCAGTACTTC
j_gene: TRBJ1-2; abundance: few; d_gene: NA; v_gene: TRBV28; CDR3aa: CASSLSRPIYGYTF; CDR3nt: TGTGCCAGCAGTTTATCCCGGCCCATCTATGGCTACACCTTC
j_gene: TRBJ1-2; abundance: few; d_gene: NA; v_gene: TRBV5-8; CDR3aa: CASSIRVGDGYTF; CDR3nt: TGTGCCAGCAGCATCCGGGTCGGGGATGGCTACACCTTC
j_gene: TRBJ1-1; abundance: few; d_gene: NA; v_gene: TRBV2; CDR3aa: CASSELAGPNTEAFF; CDR3nt: TGTGCCAGCAGTGAACTGGCCGGCCCGAACACTGAAGCTTTCTTT
j_gene: TRBJ2-2; abundance: NA; d_gene: NA; v_gene: TRBV10-3; CDR3aa: CASQRGGPDTGELFF; CDR3nt: TGTGCCAGTCAACGAGGCGGGCCCGACACCGGGGAGCTGTTTTTT
j_gene: TRBJ2-3; abundance: few; d_gene: NA; v_gene: TRBV4-3; CDR3aa: CASSQFRATDTQYF; CDR3nt: TGCGCCAGCAGCCAATTCCGGGCCACAGATACGCAGTATTTT
j_gene: TRBJ2-1; abundance: few; d_gene: NA; v_gene: TRBV9; CDR3aa: CASSVEAGEQFF; CDR3nt: TGTGCCAGCAGCGTAGAAGCCGGTGAGCAGTTCTTC
j_gene: TRBJ2-1; abundance: many; d_gene: TRBD1; v_gene: TRBV7-9; CDR3aa: CAGRQGTYNEQFF; CDR3nt: TGTGCAGGCCGACAGGGTACCTACAATGAGCAGTTCTTC
j_gene: TRBJ2-5; abundance: NA; d_gene: TRBD2; v_gene: TRBV15; CDR3aa: CATSGLAGGETQYF; CDR3nt: TGTGCCACCAGCGGGCTAGCGGGAGGGGAGACCCAGTACTTC
j_gene: TRBJ1-5; abundance: many; d_gene: NA; v_gene: TRBV6-1; CDR3aa: CASSPRQGYQPQHF; CDR3nt: TGTGCCAGCAGTCCTCGCCAGGGGTATCAGCCCCAGCATTTT
j_gene: TRBJ2-5; abundance: NA; d_gene: NA; v_gene: TRBV3-1; CDR3aa: CAVGVREETQYF; CDR3nt: TGTGCCGTGGGCGTTAGGGAAGAGACCCAGTACTTC
j_gene: TRBJ2-4; abundance: many; d_gene: NA; v_gene: TRBV4-1; CDR3aa: CASSQVVGTKNIQYF; CDR3nt: TGCGCCAGCAGCCAAGTAGTGGGAACCAAAAACATTCAGTACTTC
j_gene: TRBJ2-1; abundance: many; d_gene: TRBD2; v_gene: TRBV27; CDR3aa: CASSFLAGSLEQFF; CDR3nt: TGTGCCAGCAGTTTCCTAGCGGGGAGTCTCGAGCAGTTCTTC
j_gene: TRBJ2-3; abundance: NA; d_gene: NA; v_gene: TRBV7-9; CDR3aa: CASSFGRVGTDTQYF; CDR3nt: TGTGCCAGCAGCTTCGGCCGGGTCGGCACAGATACGCAGTATTTT
j_gene: TRBJ2-2; abundance: NA; d_gene: TRBD2; v_gene: TRBV7-7; CDR3aa: CASSSGLAGETGELFF; CDR3nt: TGTGCTAGCAGCTCAGGGCTAGCGGGAGAAACCGGGGAGCTGTTTTTT
j_gene: TRBJ2-7; abundance: many; d_gene: NA; v_gene: TRBV4-3; CDR3aa: CASSPRDNSYEQYF; CDR3nt: TGCGCCAGCAGCCCCCGGGACAACTCCTACGAGCAGTACTTC
j_gene: TRBJ2-5; abundance: NA; d_gene: NA; v_gene: TRBV5-1; CDR3aa: CASSLDWTQYF; CDR3nt: TGCGCCAGCAGCTTGGATTGGACCCAGTACTTC
j_gene: TRBJ2-2; abundance: few; d_gene: NA; v_gene: TRBV7-2; CDR3aa: CASSALDTGELFF; CDR3nt: TGTGCCAGCAGCGCCTTGGACACCGGGGAGCTGTTTTTT
j_gene: TRBJ2-1; abundance: many; d_gene: NA; v_gene: TRBV7-3; CDR3aa: CASSLKSSYNEQFF; CDR3nt: TGTGCCAGCAGCTTGAAGAGCTCCTACAATGAGCAGTTCTTC
j_gene: TRBJ2-1; abundance: few; d_gene: NA; v_gene: TRBV4-3; CDR3aa: CASSQAFGLVFNEQFF; CDR3nt: TGCGCCAGCAGCCAAGCATTCGGGCTAGTTTTTAATGAGCAGTTCTTC
j_gene: TRBJ2-3; abundance: many; d_gene: TRBD1; v_gene: TRBV7-9; CDR3aa: CASAGTEQLGTDTQYF; CDR3nt: TGTGCCAGCGCCGGGACAGAACAATTAGGGACAGATACGCAGTATTTT
j_gene: TRBJ2-7; abundance: few; d_gene: TRBD2; v_gene: TRBV10-2; CDR3aa: CASSEPGGGFYEQYF; CDR3nt: TGCGCCAGCAGTGAGCCGGGCGGGGGATTCTACGAGCAGTACTTC
j_gene: TRBJ2-7; abundance: many; d_gene: TRBD1; v_gene: TRBV20-1; CDR3aa: CSAREIPSDRGEQYF; CDR3nt: TGCAGTGCTAGAGAGATCCCCTCGGACAGGGGCGAGCAGTACTTC
j_gene: TRBJ1-2; abundance: NA; d_gene: NA; v_gene: TRBV21-1; CDR3aa: CASSDRMDRPNYGYTF; CDR3nt: TGTGCCAGCAGCGATCGAATGGACAGGCCCAACTATGGCTACACCTTC
j_gene: TRBJ1-5; abundance: NA; d_gene: NA; v_gene: TRBV5-1; CDR3aa: CASSPDPGGGQPQHF; CDR3nt: TGCGCCAGCAGCCCGGACCCGGGAGGCGGTCAGCCCCAGCATTTT
j_gene: TRBJ1-1; abundance: NA; d_gene: NA; v_gene: TRBV19; CDR3aa: CASSTSDENTEAFF; CDR3nt: TGTGCCAGTAGTACGTCCGACGAGAACACTGAAGCTTTCTTT
j_gene: TRBJ2-7; abundance: NA; d_gene: NA; v_gene: TRBV11-3; CDR3aa: CASSPGHQDEQYF; CDR3nt: TGTGCCAGCAGCCCGGGACATCAGGACGAGCAGTACTTC
j_gene: TRBJ2-7; abundance: NA; d_gene: TRBD2; v_gene: TRBV13; CDR3aa: CASSLVREGLVRQYF; CDR3nt: TGTGCCAGCAGCTTAGTCCGGGAGGGCCTCGTCAGGCAGTACTTC
j_gene: TRBJ2-5; abundance: few; d_gene: NA; v_gene: TRBV7-9; CDR3aa: CASSLARDQETQYF; CDR3nt: TGTGCCAGCAGCTTAGCGAGAGACCAAGAGACCCAGTACTTC
j_gene: TRBJ2-3; abundance: many; d_gene: NA; v_gene: TRBV6-5; CDR3aa: CASMKTDTQYF; CDR3nt: TGTGCCAGCATGAAGACAGATACGCAGTATTTT
j_gene: TRBJ1-4; abundance: many; d_gene: NA; v_gene: TRBV7-2; CDR3aa: CASSLGGVSEKLFF; CDR3nt: TGTGCCAGCAGCTTAGGTGGAGTTAGTGAAAAACTGTTTTTT
j_gene: TRBJ2-7; abundance: NA; d_gene: TRBD1; v_gene: TRBV27; CDR3aa: CASRRNRGPLQYF; CDR3nt: TGTGCCAGCAGACGGAACAGGGGGCCTCTGCAGTACTTC
j_gene: TRBJ1-5; abundance: many; d_gene: NA; v_gene: TRBV7-2; CDR3aa: CASSSQGPQHF; CDR3nt: TGTGCCAGCAGCTCACAGGGGCCCCAGCATTTT
j_gene: TRBJ2-6; abundance: NA; d_gene: NA; v_gene: TRBV20-1; CDR3aa: CSARDPGTGANVLTF; CDR3nt: TGCAGTGCTAGAGATCCGGGGACTGGGGCCAACGTCCTGACTTTC
j_gene: TRBJ1-1; abundance: NA; d_gene: NA; v_gene: TRBV7-2; CDR3aa: CASSPLASRTEAFF; CDR3nt: TGTGCCAGCAGCCCGTTAGCATCGCGGACTGAAGCTTTCTTT
j_gene: TRBJ2-1; abundance: NA; d_gene: NA; v_gene: TRBV28; CDR3aa: CASSPRQTEQFF; CDR3nt: TGTGCCAGCAGTCCCCGACAGACTGAGCAGTTCTTC
j_gene: TRBJ2-1; abundance: NA; d_gene: NA; v_gene: TRBV5-1; CDR3aa: CASSLGRVVSHNEQFF; CDR3nt: TGCGCCAGCAGCTTGGGACGGGTAGTGTCCCACAATGAGCAGTTCTTC
j_gene: TRBJ2-3; abundance: many; d_gene: TRBD1; v_gene: TRBV2; CDR3aa: CASSKTGSDTQYF; CDR3nt: TGTGCCAGCAGTAAGACAGGGTCAGATACGCAGTATTTT
j_gene: TRBJ2-1; abundance: many; d_gene: NA; v_gene: TRBV20-1; CDR3aa: CSARELAENRGQFF; CDR3nt: TGCAGTGCTAGAGAACTGGCCGAGAACCGCGGGCAGTTCTTC